The 10 T cell receptor beta chains listed next were all sequenced from one sample in a study of T cell repertoires in cytomegalovirus infection. A single record per CDR3 protein comes from TCRdb applying MiXCR to the reads. The sample includes about 700,000 distinct CDR3 sequences, around 30% seen only once; the top ten take roughly 20%. Their antigen targets remain unknown. The source material was cultured PBMCs, sampled from culture after CMV antigen stimulation. The receptors here all came from a human donor in good health (CMV status not recorded). Some clones in this sample may be carry-over from other donors' samples.

This clonotype came up a few times. This sequence joins TRBV30 and TRBJ2-1; D is uncertain. V lost 1 base, J lost 0 bases, and 1 base lay in between. The CDR3 consists of 12 residues. Looked up from germline, CDR1 is GTSNPN and CDR2 is SVGIG (reference sequence). The chain's CDR3 is CAWSGSYNEQFF. As DNA, the CDR3 is TGTGCCTGGAGTGGCTCCTACAATGAGCAGTTCTTC.

DNA of the CDR3: TGCGCCAGCAGCCAAGATTTCGGGACTAGCGGGAGGGCGAATGAGCAGTTCTTC. Amino acids: CASSQDFGTSGRANEQFF. The rearrangement joins TRBV4-3 to TRBJ2-1; 16 bases align to TRBD2. This CDR3 region has 18 residues. Trimming cost V 0 bases and J 7 bases; bases outside gene matches: 6. In germline, CDR1 is LGHNA, CDR2 YSLEER.

Comments on this clonotype: The junction does not match germline at one end; this may be a read error. The rearrangement links TRBV19 to TRBJ2-1; 10 nucleotides agree with TRBD2. Germline V gene lookup returns CDR1 LNHDA and CDR2 SQIVND (reference sequence). The CDR3 length is 16 residues. The CDR3 loop reads CVSSMGPSGGYNEQFF. Written as DNA, the CDR3 is TGTGTCAGTAGTATGGGTCCTAGCGGGGGTTACAATGAGCAGTTCTTC.

This clonotype was counted only a few times. The chain employs TRBV7-8 and TRBJ2-7; TRBD1 might be the D (5 bases). The CDR3 has 15 amino acids. CDR1 is SGHVS and CDR2 is FQNEAQ in the germline V gene. Trimming removed 4 bases at V and 5 bases at J, with 18 bases between. The CDR3 loop is CASSWSRVTMDEQYF. In DNA form, the CDR3 reads TGTGCCAGCAGCTGGAGCAGGGTGACGATGGACGAGCAGTACTTC.

The V and J genes are TRBV7-2 and TRBJ1-2; a possible D gene is TRBD1 (6 bases). There are 14 residues in the CDR3. Germline V CDR1 and CDR2: SGHTA, FQGNSA. V was cut by 0 bases and J by 8 bases, with 13 bases left in between. The CDR3 nucleotides are TGTGCCAGCAGCTTAGCGGTAGGGGGGGGAGGCTACACCTTC. This encodes CASSLAVGGGGYTF.

The rearrangement links TRBV11-2 to TRBJ2-3, with D perhaps TRBD1 (6 bases). This CDR3 region has 14 residues. Trimming took 6 bases from V and 2 from J, leaving 12 bases between them. Germline lookup yields CDR1 SGHAT and CDR2 FQNNGV. CDR3 region: CASSPDSNTDTQYF. In nucleotides, the CDR3 is TGTGCCAGCAGTCCGGACAGCAACACAGATACGCAGTATTTT.

This clonotype was counted a few times. DNA for the CDR3: TGTGCCAGCAGTTACGACAGGCGGTTCTACGAGCAGTACTTC. This sequence encodes CASSYDRRFYEQYF. The gene calls are TRBV6-7 and TRBJ2-7; perhaps TRBD1 as D (6 bases). TRBV6-7 is assigned to the ORF class and has an uncertain function. The CDR3 sequence is 14 residues long. V was shortened by 2 bases and J by 3 bases, with 11 bases between the two germline ends.

This clonotype was detected only a few times. This sequence joins TRBV6-5 and TRBJ1-5; D unresolved. Germline assignment: CDR1 MNHEY and CDR2 SVGAGI. The V end lost 5 bases, the J end lost 4 bases, and 15 bases lay between the germline ends. This CDR3 is 15 amino acids long. CDR3 DNA sequence: TGTGCCAGCAGTCCCGGACGACAATCTAATCAGCCCCAGCATTTT. Its translation is CASSPGRQSNQPQHF.

There are a few counts of this clonotype. The chain recombines TRBV7-2 with TRBJ1-1, with D unresolved. The V gene lost 5 bases and the J gene lost 1 base, with 5 bases spanning the gap. CDR3 size: 12 residues. Germline CDR1 is SGHTA and CDR2 is FQGNSA. The DNA of the CDR3 is TGTGCCAGCAGCCCTAAGAACACTGAAGCTTTCTTT. Translation gives CASSPKNTEAFF.

This chain joins TRBV7-2 and TRBJ2-3, with 8 bases fitting TRBD2. Trimming at V came to 8 bases and at J to 5 bases, leaving 6 bases not matched to a gene. The length of the CDR3 is 13 residues. CDR1 SGHTA and CDR2 FQGNSA come from the germline V gene. The CDR3: CASGTRYIDTQYF. The CDR3 DNA sequence: TGTGCCAGCGGGACTAGGTATATAGATACGCAGTATTTT.